The 26 T cell receptor beta chains presented below share a single source sample, sequenced in a study of tumor-infiltrating lymphocytes in primary liver carcinoma. Unsorted whole blood yielded blood RNA, and germline DNA was extracted as well. Constant-region priming of 500 ng total RNA yielded TCR beta cDNA. Libraries for TCR beta were built through three nested multiplex PCR rounds, which together made up a slightly modified ARM-PCR procedure. Each of the first two PCR rounds ran roughly 9 cycles with TRBV1-TRBV30 forward and C-beta reverse primers. TCRdb reprocessed the multiplex PCR reads with MiXCR, giving one entry per CDR3 protein. The repertoire holds about 180,000 distinct CDR3 sequences, about 60% seen once, with about 72% in the top ten. The source material was peripheral blood. These receptors all stem from a man aged 35 to 55 with primary liver carcinoma and hepatitis B virus infection.

To note about this clonotype: An end of the junction does not agree with germline; a read error may underlie this. The gene calls are TRBV11-2 and TRBJ2-7, with 10 bases that match TRBD2. CDR3 length: 15 residues. Germline V gene data show CDR1 as SGHAT and CDR2 as FQNNGV. CDR3 region: CASSPYSLAGGEQNF. The CDR3, as DNA: TGTGCCAGCAGCCCCTACTCCTTAGCGGGAGGCGAGCAGAATTTC.

Note on this clonotype: Sequence at one end of the junction differs from germline and may be a read error. The chain employs TRBV4-2 and TRBJ2-7, with 7 bases identical to TRBD2. Germline CDR1 and CDR2: LGHNA and YNFKEQ. This CDR3 spans 12 amino acids. The DNA of the CDR3 is TGTGCCAGCAGCCAAGATTGGCGGGAGCTGTACTTC. It encodes CASSQDWRELYF.

V and J are TRBV6-1 and TRBJ2-1; tentatively, D is TRBD1 or TRBD2 (5 bases each). Trimming shortened V by 4 bases and J by 4 bases, and 11 bases separated the two germline ends. The CDR3 sequence is 14 residues long. In germline, CDR1 is MNHNS, CDR2 SASEGT. The CDR3 bases are TGTGCCAGCAGTGGGTTGGGGGAATACAATGAGCAGTTCTTC. This translates into CASSGLGEYNEQFF.

This clonotype appeared once. At one of its ends the junction is not consistent with the germline gene, which may arise from a read error. The V gene is TRBV11-2, the J gene TRBJ2-3; D is perhaps TRBD2 (5 bases). CDR1 is SGHAT, CDR2 FQNNGV, per germline. The length of the CDR3 is 14 residues. CDR3 residues: CASSSCEGTDTRYF. The CDR3 DNA sequence: TGTGCCAGCAGCTCCTGTGAGGGCACAGATACGCGGTATTTT.

This clonotype was seen a few times. The rearrangement joins TRBV28 to TRBJ2-7; tentative D call: TRBD2 (6 bases). CDR1 is MDHEN, CDR2 SYDVKM, per germline. The CDR3 sequence is 17 residues long. Trimming removed 3 bases at V and 1 base at J, with 19 bases between. The chain's CDR3 is CASSFGSVREPSYEQYF. CDR3 nucleotides: TGTGCCAGCAGTTTTGGGTCCGTCCGGGAGCCTTCCTACGAGCAGTACTTC.

Of note for this clonotype: An end of the junction differs from the germline gene, which may be a read error. The chain joins TRBV5-4 to TRBJ2-1; D is possibly TRBD2 (6 bases). This CDR3 has 16 amino acids. Germline CDR1 is SGHNT and CDR2 is YYREEE (reference sequence). The CDR3 sequence is CASSLGGLAPYNEEFF. The CDR3 region has the DNA TGTGCCAGCAGCTTGGGGGGACTCGCACCCTACAATGAGGAGTTCTTC. The entire variable domain, with the rest obtained from reference TRBV5-4 and TRBJ2-1, is as follows: ETGVTQSPTHLIKTRGQQVTLRCSSQSGHNTVSWYQQALGQGPQFIFQYYREEENGRGNFPPRFSGLQFPNYSSELNVNALELDDSALYLCASSLGGLAPYNEEFFGPGTRLTVL.

Concerning this clonotype: Possible read error: a much larger clone is one base away. The genes are TRBV11-3 and TRBJ2-3, with D unclear. The CDR3 totals 15 residues. Germline V lookup: CDR1 SGHNT, CDR2 YENEEA. This CDR3 is CASSLEARPTDTRYF. In DNA, the CDR3 is TGTGCCAGCAGCTTAGAAGCCCGTCCCACAGATACGCGGTATTTT.

V is TRBV18 and J is TRBJ2-5; D unclear. This CDR3 region has 13 residues. V gave up 4 bases and J gave up 5 bases, with 11 bases separating them. Per the germline V gene, CDR1 is KGHSH and CDR2 is LQKENI. The CDR3 DNA sequence: TGTGCCAGCTCACTCACCCTAGGCGAGACCCAGTACTTC. Translating gives CASSLTLGETQYF. The full variable domain, completed using reference TRBV18 and TRBJ2-5, is NAGVMQNPRHLVRRRGQEARLRCSPMKGHSHVYWYRQLPEEGLKFMVYLQKENIIDESGMPKERFSAEFPKEGPSILRIQQVVRGDSAAYFCASSLTLGETQYFGPGTRLLVL.

Concerning this clonotype: Sequence at one end of the junction differs from germline and may be a read error. The J gene is TRBJ2-1, the V gene TRBV11-2; possibly TRBD2 for D (5 bases). The length of the CDR3 is 15 residues. Germline loops: CDR1 SGHAT, CDR2 FQNNGV. CDR3 residues: CASSLSGNPSNEQSF. Here the CDR3 DNA reads TGTGCCAGCAGCCTCTCCGGGAACCCTTCCAATGAGCAGTCCTTC.

With respect to this clonotype: No conserved phenylalanine or tryptophan ends this CDR3, so it is likely a read error. The V call is TRBV11-2, the J call TRBJ2-1, with a possible D match to TRBD2 (5 bases). There are 13 residues in the CDR3. The V gene's germline CDR1 is SGHAT and CDR2 FQNNGV. Here the CDR3 reads CASSLDFYNGQFL. Written as DNA, the CDR3 is TGTGCCAGCAGCTTGGACTTCTACAATGGGCAGTTCTTA.

The V gene is TRBV6-1, the J gene TRBJ2-6, with D uncertain. Germline V lookup: CDR1 MNHNS, CDR2 SASEGT. The ends were cut back, 6 bases at V and 0 bases at J, with 18 bases in the middle. The CDR3 spans 18 residues. The CDR3 DNA follows: TGTGCCAGCAGGTTCGAGGCAAGCGTATCCTCTGGGGCCAACGTCCTGACTTTC. Protein: CASRFEASVSSGANVLTF.

Comment on this clonotype: A read error may account for a junction end that differs from germline. V is TRBV11-2 and J is TRBJ2-7; D may match TRBD1 or TRBD2 (5 bases each). Germline V lookup: CDR1 SGHAT, CDR2 FQNNGV. CDR3 length: 14 residues. CDR3: CASSLADGAYEHYF. CDR3 coding DNA: TGTGCCAGCAGTTTAGCCGACGGGGCCTACGAGCACTACTTC.

In the case of this clonotype: It may be a read error: a sequence one base away is much more abundant. The genes are TRBV11-1 and TRBJ1-4, with 7 bases aligning to TRBD1. Germline trimming cut 5 bases from V and 7 bases from J; bases unmatched to any gene: 10. Per germline, CDR1 SGHAT and CDR2 FQDESV (reference sequence). The CDR3 is 15 amino acids. The CDR3 sequence is CASSLEIGTAEKLFF. The CDR3 nucleotides are TGTGCCAGCAGCCTCGAGATTGGGACAGCTGAAAAACTGTTTTTT.

The rearrangement uses TRBV11-2 and TRBJ2-1; 9 bases align to TRBD2. From germline, CDR1 is SGHAT and CDR2 FQNNGV. J was trimmed by 10 bases and V by 7 bases; bases with no gene match: 8. The CDR3 extends over 13 amino acids. The CDR3 bases are TGTGCCAGCATCCCTGGGACTAGCCTAGAGCAGTTCTTC. Translating gives CASIPGTSLEQFF.

The V and J genes are TRBV19 and TRBJ1-5, with a possible D match to TRBD1 (6 bases). Germline V gene lookup returns CDR1 LNHDA and CDR2 SQIVND (reference sequence). There are 18 residues in the CDR3. Deletions cut 3 bases from V and 3 bases from J, with 21 bases between. The CDR3 loop reads CASSMEGRDIGPNQPQHF. In nucleotides, the CDR3 is TGTGCCAGTAGTATGGAGGGGAGGGACATCGGCCCCAATCAGCCCCAGCATTTT.

This clonotype showed up just a few times. This may be a read error: a much more frequent sequence differs by one nucleotide. The chain has TRBV11-2 and TRBJ2-1, with D unresolved. Germline V gives CDR1 SGHAT, CDR2 FQNNGV. This CDR3 spans 13 amino acids. Trimming cost V 1 base and J 7 bases, with 8 bases left between them. Written as DNA, the CDR3 is TGTGCCAGCAGCTTAGGCCCTCCGAATGAGCAGTTCTTC. Amino acids: CASSLGPPNEQFF.

Concerning this clonotype itself: The junction departs from the called germline gene at one end, perhaps through a read error. The chain couples TRBV12-3 or TRBV12-4 to TRBJ1-6; perhaps TRBD1 as D (5 bases). The CDR3 loop spans 14 amino acids. The CDR3 spells CASSLTDNNSPLRF. The CDR3, as DNA: TGTGCCAGCAGTCTGACAGATAATAATTCACCCCTCCGCTTT.

V is TRBV11-2 and J is TRBJ2-7, with D maybe TRBD1 (5 bases). Trimming shortened V by 2 bases and J by 3 bases, and 11 bases separated the two germline ends. The CDR3 covers 14 residues. Looked up from germline, CDR1 is SGHAT and CDR2 is FQNNGV. CDR3 loop: CASSLTARVYEQYF. Written as DNA, the CDR3 is TGTGCCAGCAGCTTAACCGCCAGGGTCTACGAGCAGTACTTC.

There are a few counts of this clonotype. The chain is built from TRBV13 and TRBJ1-3; TRBD1 is a possible D gene (5 bases). This CDR3 is 16 amino acids long. The germline V and J ends were trimmed by 6 bases and 0 bases, with 15 bases remaining between them. Looked up from germline, CDR1 is PRHDT and CDR2 is FYEKMQ (reference sequence). CDR3 bases: TGTGCCAGCAGTCTCCGCAGGGCCGTCTCTGGAAACACCATATATTTT. It is translated as CASSLRRAVSGNTIYF.

About this clonotype itself: Because it lacks the conserved phenylalanine or tryptophan at the end, this CDR3 is likely a read error. V is TRBV11-2 and J is TRBJ1-1; D not resolved. This CDR3 is 13 amino acids long. Germline lookup yields CDR1 SGHAT and CDR2 FQNNGV. Trimming removed 7 bases at V and 2 bases at J, with 11 bases between. CDR3 in DNA: TGTGCCAGCAACTCGGGCCGAAACACTGAAGCTTTCTCT. Its translation: CASNSGRNTEAFS.

This clonotype was observed a handful of times. The chain employs TRBV4-2 and TRBJ2-5, with TRBD2 as a possible D gene (5 bases). The germline V gene has CDR1 LGHNA and CDR2 YNFKEQ. V was shortened by 0 bases and J by 5 bases, with 25 bases between the two germline ends. The CDR3 sequence is 19 residues long. This CDR3 reads CASSQDPLRGRVLMETQYF. CDR3 DNA sequence: TGTGCCAGCAGCCAAGATCCACTAAGAGGGAGAGTCTTGATGGAGACCCAGTACTTC.

The chain joins TRBV12-3 or TRBV12-4 to TRBJ2-1; D is undetermined. CDR3 length equals 13 residues. With 2 bases removed from V and 6 bases from J, the gap between germline ends came to 8 bases. DNA for the CDR3: TGTGCCAGCAGTTTAAACATGGGCAATGAGCAGTTCTTC. Residues: CASSLNMGNEQFF.

This clonotype was detected a few times. The rearrangement links TRBV10-3 to TRBJ2-7; 10 bases are shared with TRBD2. Trimming took 3 bases from V and 1 from J; bases not matched to a gene: 3. CDR3 length: 15 residues. Germline CDR1 is ENHRY and CDR2 is SYGVKD. The CDR3 DNA follows: TGTGCCATCAGTGATAGTAGCGGGAGGTCCTACGAGCAGTACTTC. The encoded protein is CAISDSSGRSYEQYF.

This clonotype was observed a few times. The CDR3 DNA reads TGTGCCTGGAGTGCCGATAGGGGAAGCGGATACAATGAGCAGTTCTTC. Its protein is CAWSADRGSGYNEQFF. This chain connects TRBV30 to TRBJ2-1, with D perhaps matching TRBD1 or TRBD2 (5 bases each). This CDR3 is built from 16 residues. The V and J ends lost 1 base and 4 bases respectively, with 17 bases between them. Germline V lookup: CDR1 GTSNPN, CDR2 SVGIG (reference sequence).

J is TRBJ2-2 and V is TRBV5-1; perhaps D is TRBD1 or TRBD2 (5 bases each). The V gene lost 3 bases and the J gene lost 2 bases, with 8 bases spanning the gap. CDR1 is SGHRS, CDR2 YFSETQ, per germline. The CDR3 has 14 residues. CDR3 protein: CASSWDGNTGELFF. The CDR3, as DNA: TGCGCCAGCAGCTGGGACGGAAACACCGGGGAGCTGTTTTTT.

Worth noting for this clonotype: The junction does not match germline at one end; this may be a read error. The chain links TRBV11-2 to TRBJ1-6; 8 bases match TRBD1. Germline V gene lookup returns CDR1 SGHAT and CDR2 FQNNGV. The CDR3 is 15 residues long. For the CDR3, the DNA is TGTCCCAGCAGCCGCCTTCTGACAGGGGACTCACCCCTCCACTTT. Translating gives CPSSRLLTGDSPLHF.